Shown below are 27 T cell receptor beta chains from a single sample sequenced in a study of cytotoxic CD8 clonotypes in ibrutinib-treated CLL. Measured with immunoSEQ multiplex PCR; TCRdb has only the in-frame clones, and not every one. The profile shows around 250,000 clones, 70% of them singletons. Sequencing was performed on PBMCs, taken after 24 months of ibrutinib treatment. The receptors originated from a human donor with chronic lymphocytic leukemia.

CDR3 residues: CASSFPGSYEQYF. The CDR3 nucleotides are TGTGCCAGCAGTTTCCCCGGCAGTTACGAGCAGTACTTC. The V call is TRBV27, the J call TRBJ2-7, with unresolved D. CDR1 MNHEY and CDR2 SMNVEV come from the germline V gene (reference sequence). The ends were cut back, 3 bases at V and 4 bases at J, with 10 bases in the middle. The CDR3 loop spans 13 amino acids.

The J gene is TRBJ1-5, the V gene TRBV6-1; no clear D gene. The CDR3 covers 16 residues. Germline assignment: CDR1 MNHNS and CDR2 SASEGT. Trimming removed 2 bases from V and 1 base from J, with 12 bases in between. For the CDR3, the DNA is TGTGCCAGCAGTGAATATGGCGGGATCAGCAATCAGCCCCAGCATTTT. Amino acids: CASSEYGGISNQPQHF.

In regard to this clone: The junction and the germline gene differ at one end; a read error may be behind it. V usage is TRBV7-7 and J usage is TRBJ2-2; D is ambiguous. The germline V gene encodes CDR1 SSHAT and CDR2 FNYEAQ (reference sequence). The CDR3 consists of 13 residues. The CDR3 is CASSLTNTGELFF. The CDR3 coding sequence is TGTGCTAGCAGCTTAACGAACACCGGGGAGCTGTTTTTT.

The V gene is TRBV9, the J gene TRBJ2-7; maybe TRBD2 (6 bases). CDR1 SGDLS and CDR2 YYNGEE come from the germline V gene. V was clipped by 0 bases and J by 6 bases, with 16 bases between them. The CDR3 sequence is 15 residues long. CDR3 in DNA: TGTGCCAGCAGCGTAGGTGTCGGGAGTACTCCCGAGCAGTACTTC. Protein product: CASSVGVGSTPEQYF.

This clone was found a few times. The chain has TRBV19 and TRBJ2-3; 10 bases agree with TRBD2. Germline lookup yields CDR1 LNHDA and CDR2 SQIVND (reference sequence). The V and J ends lost 10 bases and 1 base, in that order; junction bases with no gene match: 14. The CDR3 runs 17 residues. The CDR3 here is CATERGAGGLGTDTQYF. The CDR3 DNA reads TGTGCCACCGAGAGAGGAGCGGGAGGGCTAGGCACAGATACGCAGTATTTT.

This chain links TRBV27 with TRBJ2-2, with TRBD1 as a possible D gene (6 bases). CDR1 and CDR2 (germline): MNHEY, SMNVEV (reference sequence). CDR3 size: 15 residues. V lost 4 bases to trimming and J lost 6 bases, with 15 bases between them. CDR3 region: CASSSSGTPSGELFF. As DNA, the CDR3 is TGTGCCAGCAGTTCATCCGGGACACCCTCCGGGGAGCTGTTTTTT.

The chain uses TRBV5-1 and TRBJ2-7; perhaps D is TRBD1 or TRBD2 (5 bases each). V shed 5 bases and J shed 6 bases, with 12 bases lying between them. The CDR3 is 12 residues long. Per the germline V gene, CDR1 is SGHRS and CDR2 is YFSETQ. The CDR3: CASSFEGPEQYF. CDR3 DNA: TGCGCCAGCAGTTTTGAGGGGCCCGAGCAGTACTTC.

A single count supports this clone. The rearrangement uses TRBV2 and TRBJ2-5; TRBD2 might be the D (5 bases). The CDR3 is 14 amino acids. V was shortened by 5 bases and J by 5 bases, with 15 bases between the two germline ends. Germline CDR1 reads SNHLY; CDR2 reads FYNNEI. CDR3 sequence: CASSFSRLAETQYF. The CDR3, as DNA: TGTGCCAGCAGTTTTAGTAGGTTAGCGGAGACCCAGTACTTC.

The chain has TRBV11-1 and TRBJ2-7; TRBD2 agrees at 9 bases. CDR3 size: 13 residues. Germline V gene sequence: CDR1 SGHAT, CDR2 FQDESV (reference sequence). V trimming: 8 bases; J trimming: 1 base; junction bases outside the gene matches: 3. CDR3 nucleotide sequence: TGTGCCAGCGGCGGGAGGGCATCCTACGAGCAGTACTTC. Translation: CASGGRASYEQYF.

The count of this clone is one. The J gene is TRBJ1-1, the V gene TRBV9; D is possibly TRBD1 (5 bases). V gave up 2 bases and J gave up 1 base, with 15 bases separating them. The CDR3 runs 16 residues. The V gene's germline CDR1 is SGDLS and CDR2 YYNGEE. As DNA, the CDR3 is TGTGCCAGCAGCGTGGCTCCCAGGACACAGAACACTGAAGCTTTCTTT. It encodes CASSVAPRTQNTEAFF.

The rearrangement joins TRBV5-1 to TRBJ2-5; D assignment may be TRBD1 or TRBD2 (6 bases each). Trimming shortened V by 9 bases and J by 5 bases, and 14 bases separated the two germline ends. The CDR3 totals 12 residues. Germline loops: CDR1 SGHRS, CDR2 YFSETQ. Here the CDR3 DNA reads TGCGCCAAACCAGGGGAGGATGAGACCCAGTACTTC. Its translation is CAKPGEDETQYF. Full variable domain (rest looked up from reference TRBV5-1 and TRBJ2-5): KAGVTQTPRYLIKTRGQQVTLSCSPISGHRSVSWYQQTPGQGLQFLFEYFSETQRNKGNFPGRFSGRQFSNSRSEMNVSTLELGDSALYLCAKPGEDETQYFGPGTRLLVL.

This rearrangement joins TRBV5-6 to TRBJ2-1, with D perhaps TRBD1 (6 bases). The CDR3 spans 14 residues. The V gene lost 1 base and the J gene lost 7 bases, with 12 bases spanning the gap. Germline-derived CDR1 and CDR2 are SGHDT and YYEEEE. CDR3 DNA sequence: TGTGCCAGCAGCTTGCAGGGGCTCCGAAATGAGCAGTTCTTC. It specifies CASSLQGLRNEQFF.

The chain links TRBV7-6 to TRBJ2-7; possible D gene TRBD2, 6 bases. CDR3 length: 14 amino acids. CDR1 is SGHVS, CDR2 FNYEAQ, per germline. V was shortened by 5 bases and J by 0 bases, with 11 bases between the two germline ends. The CDR3 nucleotides read TGTGCCAGCAGCCTCGGGGGACCCTCCTACGAGCAGTACTTC. Residues: CASSLGGPSYEQYF.

This clone was recorded only once. V and J are TRBV29-1 and TRBJ2-6, with TRBD1 matching over 7 bases. The CDR3 runs to 14 residues. After removal of 3 bases from V and 2 bases from J, the junction contained 1 base not matched to a gene. Germline V lookup: CDR1 SQVTM, CDR2 ANQGSEA. The CDR3 sequence is CSVETGPGANVLTF. For the CDR3, the DNA is TGCAGCGTTGAGACAGGGCCTGGGGCCAACGTCCTGACTTTC. Full variable domain (rest looked up from reference TRBV29-1 and TRBJ2-6): SAVISQKPSRDICQRGTSLTIQCQVDSQVTMMFWYRQQPGQSLTLIATANQGSEATYESGFVIDKFPISRPNLTFSTLTVSNMSPEDSSIYLCSVETGPGANVLTFGAGSRLTVL.

This clone has a single count. The chain carries TRBV11-3 and TRBJ2-5; TRBD1 agrees at 8 bases. The germline V gene encodes CDR1 SGHNT and CDR2 YENEEA. V shed 5 bases, J shed 4 bases, and the junction held 6 bases outside the gene matches. The CDR3 loop spans 14 amino acids. CDR3 coding DNA: TGTGCCAGCAGCATACAGGGGGGATTAGAGACCCAGTACTTC. It encodes CASSIQGGLETQYF.

This chain uses TRBV28 with TRBJ2-1; 10 bases line up with TRBD2. Germline CDR1 MDHEN, CDR2 SYDVKM. V was clipped by 1 base and J by 3 bases; unmatched bases: 3. The length of the CDR3 is 16 residues. For the CDR3, the DNA is TGTGCCAGCAGTTTATTCGCTAGCGGGAGCTACAATGAGCAGTTCTTC. Its translation: CASSLFASGSYNEQFF.

This rearrangement joins TRBV14 to TRBJ1-1, with no clear D. Germline loops: CDR1 SGHDN, CDR2 FVKESK. The CDR3 loop spans 13 amino acids. Trimming took off 0 bases at V and 5 bases at J, with 7 bases between the two ends. The CDR3 loop reads CASSQEWGTEAFF. CDR3 sequence (DNA): TGTGCCAGCAGCCAAGAATGGGGTACTGAAGCTTTCTTT.

This rearrangement joins TRBV28 to TRBJ1-2, with TRBD1 matching over 7 bases. The CDR3 runs to 13 residues. V trimming: 7 bases; J trimming: 5 bases; junction bases outside the gene matches: 7. CDR1 and CDR2 (germline): MDHEN, SYDVKM. CDR3 in amino acids: CASTTGTVYGYTF. DNA for the CDR3: TGTGCCAGCACCACCGGGACAGTTTATGGCTACACCTTC.

The rearrangement uses TRBV2 and TRBJ1-5, with 7 nucleotides matching TRBD1. V lost 4 bases and J lost 2; bases outside the gene matches: 2. Germline V CDR1 and CDR2: SNHLY, FYNNEI. This CDR3 is 14 amino acids long. CDR3 in DNA: TGTGCCAGCAGTGGACAGGGTGGCAATCAGCCCCAGCATTTT. It yields the protein CASSGQGGNQPQHF.

V usage is TRBV28 and J usage is TRBJ1-2; 10 bases map to TRBD1. The CDR3 consists of 13 residues. V lost 7 bases and J lost 8; bases outside the gene matches: 7. Germline CDR1 is MDHEN and CDR2 is SYDVKM. Written as DNA, the CDR3 is TGTGCCAGCATCTCCGGACAGGGGGTCGGCTACACCTTC. Translating it yields CASISGQGVGYTF.

This CDR3 reads CASSLELGNQPQHF. CDR3 nucleotides: TGTGCCAGCAGCTTAGAGCTGGGCAATCAGCCCCAGCATTTT. The chain joins TRBV7-2 to TRBJ1-5; D unresolved. In germline, CDR1 is SGHTA, CDR2 FQGNSA. The CDR3 consists of 14 residues. The V end lost 1 base, the J end lost 2 bases, and 6 bases lay between the germline ends.

V usage is TRBV28 and J usage is TRBJ2-5; 9 bases align to TRBD1. In germline, CDR1 is MDHEN, CDR2 SYDVKM. The CDR3 loop spans 16 amino acids. The ends lost 5 bases at V and 7 bases at J; junction bases unmatched: 14. This CDR3 is CASSPAPGTGLGTQYF. The DNA for the CDR3 is TGTGCCAGCAGTCCAGCTCCGGGGACAGGGTTAGGGACCCAGTACTTC.

As to this clone: At one end the junction does not follow the germline gene, possibly because of a read error. The chain has TRBV29-1 and TRBJ1-3; TRBD1 aligns across 9 bases. The V gene's germline CDR1 is SQVTM and CDR2 ANQGSEA. The CDR3 has 13 residues. In DNA, the CDR3 is TGCAGCGTGGAAGGGACAGGGGGAAACACCATATATTTT. Its translation: CSVEGTGGNTIYF. Filled out from reference TRBV29-1 and TRBJ1-3, the complete variable domain reads SAVISQKPSRDICQRGTSLTIQCQVDSQVTMMFWYRQQPGQSLTLIATANQGSEATYESGFVIDKFPISRPNLTFSTLTVSNMSPEDSSIYLCSVEGTGGNTIYFGEGSWLTVV.

The count of this clone is one. The gene calls are TRBV30 and TRBJ1-4; D gene uncertain. CDR3 size: 13 residues. Germline CDR1 is GTSNPN and CDR2 is SVGIG (reference sequence). Trimming cost V 4 bases and J 3 bases, with 9 bases left between them. CDR3 nucleotides: TGTGCCTGGAACCGACAACCTAATGAAAAACTGTTTTTT. This gives the protein CAWNRQPNEKLFF.

The V and J genes are TRBV4-3 and TRBJ2-1; the match to TRBD2 covers 9 bases. Looked up from germline, CDR1 is LGHNA and CDR2 is YSLEER. Losses at the gene ends were 1 base for V and 8 bases for J; bases not matched to a gene: 6. This CDR3 has 15 amino acids. This CDR3 reads CASSQAPAGGHEQFF. DNA of the CDR3: TGCGCCAGCAGCCAAGCACCAGCGGGAGGCCATGAGCAGTTCTTC.

This clone was found once. This specimen includes other DNA sequences encoding the same CDR3. The genes are TRBV4-2 and TRBJ2-7, with 13 bases that match TRBD2. Germline V CDR1 and CDR2: LGHNA, YNFKEQ. The CDR3 runs 15 residues. Trimming cost V 0 bases and J 4 bases; bases outside gene matches: 0. This CDR3 is CASSQELAGGYEQYF. DNA for the CDR3: TGTGCCAGCAGCCAAGAACTAGCGGGAGGGTACGAGCAGTACTTC.

The V gene is TRBV2, the J gene TRBJ1-2; TRBD1 might be the D (5 bases). Germline-derived CDR1 and CDR2 are SNHLY and FYNNEI. The CDR3 sequence is 15 residues long. V was shortened by 7 bases and J by 0 bases, with 15 bases between the two germline ends. Written as DNA, the CDR3 is TGTGCCAGCATCCCGGACAACCGAGCTAACTATGGCTACACCTTC. This sequence encodes CASIPDNRANYGYTF.